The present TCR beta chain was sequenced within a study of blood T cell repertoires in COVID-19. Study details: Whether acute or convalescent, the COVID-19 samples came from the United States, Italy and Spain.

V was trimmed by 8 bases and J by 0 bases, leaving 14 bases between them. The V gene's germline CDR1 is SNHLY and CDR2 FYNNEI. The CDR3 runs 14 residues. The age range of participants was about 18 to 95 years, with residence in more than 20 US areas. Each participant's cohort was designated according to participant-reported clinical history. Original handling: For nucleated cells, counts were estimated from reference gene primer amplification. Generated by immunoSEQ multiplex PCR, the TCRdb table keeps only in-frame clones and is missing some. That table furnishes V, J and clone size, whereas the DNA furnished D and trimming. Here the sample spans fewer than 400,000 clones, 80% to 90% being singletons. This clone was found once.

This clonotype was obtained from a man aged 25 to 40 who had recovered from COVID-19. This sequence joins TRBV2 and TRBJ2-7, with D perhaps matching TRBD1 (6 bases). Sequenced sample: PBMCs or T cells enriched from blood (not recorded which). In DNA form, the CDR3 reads TGTGCCAGCGGGTTACAGGGTGCCTCCTACGAGCAGTACTTC. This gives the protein CASGLQGASYEQYF.